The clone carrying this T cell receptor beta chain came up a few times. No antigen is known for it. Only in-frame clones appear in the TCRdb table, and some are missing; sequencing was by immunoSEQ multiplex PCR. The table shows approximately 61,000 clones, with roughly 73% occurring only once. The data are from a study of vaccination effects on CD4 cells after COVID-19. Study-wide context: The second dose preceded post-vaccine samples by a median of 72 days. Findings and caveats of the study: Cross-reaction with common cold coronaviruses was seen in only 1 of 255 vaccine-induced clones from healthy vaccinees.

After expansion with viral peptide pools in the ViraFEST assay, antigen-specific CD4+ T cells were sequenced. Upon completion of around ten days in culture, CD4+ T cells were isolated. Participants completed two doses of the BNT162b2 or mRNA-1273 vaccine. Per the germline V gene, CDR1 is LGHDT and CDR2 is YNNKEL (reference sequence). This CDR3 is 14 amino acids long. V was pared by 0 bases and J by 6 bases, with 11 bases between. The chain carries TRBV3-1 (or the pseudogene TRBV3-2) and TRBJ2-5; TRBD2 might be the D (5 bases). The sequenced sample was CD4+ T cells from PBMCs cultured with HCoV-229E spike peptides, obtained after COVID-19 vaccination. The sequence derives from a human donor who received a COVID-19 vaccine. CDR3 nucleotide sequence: TGTGCCAGCAGCCAAGATGGCCAGCGGCAGACCCAGTACTTC. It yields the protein CASSQDGQRQTQYF.